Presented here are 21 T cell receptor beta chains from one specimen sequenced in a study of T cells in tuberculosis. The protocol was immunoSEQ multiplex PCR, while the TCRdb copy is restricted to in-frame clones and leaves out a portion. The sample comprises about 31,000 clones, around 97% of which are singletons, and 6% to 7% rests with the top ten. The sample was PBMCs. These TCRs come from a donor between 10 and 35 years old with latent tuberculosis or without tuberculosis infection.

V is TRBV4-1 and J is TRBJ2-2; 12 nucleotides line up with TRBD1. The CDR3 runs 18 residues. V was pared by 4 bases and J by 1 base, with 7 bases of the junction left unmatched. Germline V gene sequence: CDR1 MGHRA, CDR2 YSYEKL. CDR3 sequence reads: CASSRGTGGLVNTGELFF. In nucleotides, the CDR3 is TGCGCCAGCAGCCGCGGGACAGGGGGCCTTGTGAACACCGGGGAGCTGTTTTTT.

CDR3 region: CASSEEARRTGELFF. The DNA of the CDR3 is TGTGCCAGCAGTGAAGAGGCCCGAAGGACCGGGGAGCTGTTTTTT. The chain uses TRBV25-1 and TRBJ2-2; D remains ambiguous. Germline values: CDR1 MGHDK, CDR2 SYGVNS. The CDR3 contains 15 residues. Trimming took off 2 bases at V and 5 bases at J, with 12 bases between the two ends. The full variable domain, rest sourced from reference TRBV25-1 and TRBJ2-2, is EADIYQTPRYLVIGTGKKITLECSQTMGHDKMYWYQQDPGMELHLIHYSYGVNSTEKGDLSSESTVSRIRTEHFPLTLESARPSHTSQYLCASSEEARRTGELFFGEGSRLTVL.

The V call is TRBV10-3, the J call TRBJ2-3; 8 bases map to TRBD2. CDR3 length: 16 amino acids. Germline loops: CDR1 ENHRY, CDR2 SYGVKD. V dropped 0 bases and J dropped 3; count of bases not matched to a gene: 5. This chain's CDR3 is CAISESTGGSTDTQYF. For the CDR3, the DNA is TGTGCCATCAGTGAGTCGACGGGAGGGTCGACAGATACGCAGTATTTT.

The CDR3 nucleotides read TGCGCCAGCAGCGAGGGACAGGTCACAGATACGCAGTATTTT. This gives the protein CASSEGQVTDTQYF. The V gene is TRBV5-1, the J gene TRBJ2-3, with 8 bases lining up with TRBD1. J lost 2 bases, V lost 4 bases, and 3 bases had no gene match. The CDR3 has 14 amino acids. Germline V lookup: CDR1 SGHRS, CDR2 YFSETQ.

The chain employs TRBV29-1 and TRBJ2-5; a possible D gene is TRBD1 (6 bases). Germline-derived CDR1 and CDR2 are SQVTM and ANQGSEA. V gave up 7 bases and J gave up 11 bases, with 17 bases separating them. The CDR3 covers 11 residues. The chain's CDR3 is CSGVQGLVQYF. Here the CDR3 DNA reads TGCAGCGGTGTACAGGGTTTGGTGCAGTACTTC.

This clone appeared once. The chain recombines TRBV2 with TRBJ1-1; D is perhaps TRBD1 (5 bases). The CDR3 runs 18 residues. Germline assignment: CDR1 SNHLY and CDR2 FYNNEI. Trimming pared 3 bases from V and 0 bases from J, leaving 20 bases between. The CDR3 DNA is TGTGCCAGCAGTGATATCCTGGTAGGGGATGGCATGAACACTGAAGCTTTCTTT. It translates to CASSDILVGDGMNTEAFF. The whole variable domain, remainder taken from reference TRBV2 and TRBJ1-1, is EPEVTQTPSHQVTQMGQEVILRCVPISNHLYFYWYRQILGQKVEFLVSFYNNEISEKSEIFDDQFSVERPDGSNFTLKIRSTKLEDSAMYFCASSDILVGDGMNTEAFFGQGTRLTVV.

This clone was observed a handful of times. CDR3: CASSVDRVAEKLFF. Written as DNA, the CDR3 is TGTGCCAGCAGCGTGGACAGGGTTGCGGAAAAACTGTTTTTT. The V call is TRBV25-1, the J call TRBJ1-4; 8 positions match TRBD1. Looked up from germline, CDR1 is MGHDK and CDR2 is SYGVNS. V trimming: 6 bases; J trimming: 8 bases; junction bases outside the gene matches: 8. This CDR3 spans 14 amino acids.

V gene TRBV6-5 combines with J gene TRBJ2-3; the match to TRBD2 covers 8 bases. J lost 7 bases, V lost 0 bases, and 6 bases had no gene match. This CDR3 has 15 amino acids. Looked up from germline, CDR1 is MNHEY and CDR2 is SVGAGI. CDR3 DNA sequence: TGTGCCAGCAGTTACTCACACATTAGCGGGAATACGCAGTATTTT. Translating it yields CASSYSHISGNTQYF.

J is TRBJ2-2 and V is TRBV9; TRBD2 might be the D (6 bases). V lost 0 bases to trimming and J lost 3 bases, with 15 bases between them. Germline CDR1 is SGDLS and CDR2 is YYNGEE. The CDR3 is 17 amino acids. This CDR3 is CASSVAPGLRDTGELFF. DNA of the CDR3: TGTGCCAGCAGCGTAGCTCCGGGACTGAGAGACACCGGGGAGCTGTTTTTT.

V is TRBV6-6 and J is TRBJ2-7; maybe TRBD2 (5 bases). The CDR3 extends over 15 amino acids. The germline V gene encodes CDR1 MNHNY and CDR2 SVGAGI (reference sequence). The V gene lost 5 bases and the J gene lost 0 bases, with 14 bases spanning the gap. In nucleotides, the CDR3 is TGTGCCAGCAGTAGAGGACTGCTGAGCTCCTACGAGCAGTACTTC. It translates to CASSRGLLSSYEQYF.

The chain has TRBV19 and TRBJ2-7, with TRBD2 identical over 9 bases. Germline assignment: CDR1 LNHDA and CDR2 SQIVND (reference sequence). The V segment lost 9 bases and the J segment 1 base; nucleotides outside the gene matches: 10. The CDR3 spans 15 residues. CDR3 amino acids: CASQGWREGSYEQYF. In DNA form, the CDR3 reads TGTGCCAGCCAGGGATGGCGGGAGGGTTCCTACGAGCAGTACTTC. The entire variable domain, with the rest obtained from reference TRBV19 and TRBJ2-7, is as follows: DGGITQSPKYLFRKEGQNVTLSCEQNLNHDAMYWYRQDPGQGLRLIYYSQIVNDFQKGDIAEGYSVSREKKESFPLTVTSAQKNPTAFYLCASQGWREGSYEQYFGPGTRLTVT.

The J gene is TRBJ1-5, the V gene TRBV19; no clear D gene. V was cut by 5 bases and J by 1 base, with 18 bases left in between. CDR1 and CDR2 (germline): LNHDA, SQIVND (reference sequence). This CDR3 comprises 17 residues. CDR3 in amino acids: CASSVGLVSASNQPQHF. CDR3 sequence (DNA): TGTGCCAGTAGTGTAGGCCTCGTGTCAGCGAGCAATCAGCCCCAGCATTTT. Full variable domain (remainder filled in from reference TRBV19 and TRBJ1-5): DGGITQSPKYLFRKEGQNVTLSCEQNLNHDAMYWYRQDPGQGLRLIYYSQIVNDFQKGDIAEGYSVSREKKESFPLTVTSAQKNPTAFYLCASSVGLVSASNQPQHFGDGTRLSIL.

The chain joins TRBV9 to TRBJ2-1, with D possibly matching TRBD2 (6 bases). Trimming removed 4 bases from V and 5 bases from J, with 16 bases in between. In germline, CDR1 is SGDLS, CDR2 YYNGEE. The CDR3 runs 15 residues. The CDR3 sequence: CASSQSGTRDNEQFF. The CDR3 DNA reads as TGTGCCAGCAGCCAATCCGGGACTCGTGACAATGAGCAGTTCTTC.

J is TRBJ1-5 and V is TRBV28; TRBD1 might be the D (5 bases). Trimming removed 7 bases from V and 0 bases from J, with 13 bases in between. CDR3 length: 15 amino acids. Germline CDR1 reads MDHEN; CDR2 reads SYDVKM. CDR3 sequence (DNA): TGTGCCAGCACCTTGGGGGGAAATAGCAATCAGCCCCAGCATTTT. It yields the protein CASTLGGNSNQPQHF.

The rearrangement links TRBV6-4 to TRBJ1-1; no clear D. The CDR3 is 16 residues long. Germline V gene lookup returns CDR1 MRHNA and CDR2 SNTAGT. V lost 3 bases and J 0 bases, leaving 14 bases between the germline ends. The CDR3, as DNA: TGTGCCAGCAGTGATTTCGCGGGGAGCATGAACACTGAAGCTTTCTTT. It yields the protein CASSDFAGSMNTEAFF.

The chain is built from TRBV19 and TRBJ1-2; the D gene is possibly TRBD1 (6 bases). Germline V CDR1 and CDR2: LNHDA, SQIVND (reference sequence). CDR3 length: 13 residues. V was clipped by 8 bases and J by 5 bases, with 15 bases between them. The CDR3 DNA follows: TGTGCCAGTTTCAGGGGAGAAACATATGGCTACACCTTC. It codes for CASFRGETYGYTF.

The DNA for the CDR3 is TGTGCCAGCAGCTTAGTCCCGCGGGGGCCCACAGATACGCAGTATTTT. Translated: CASSLVPRGPTDTQYF. The chain carries TRBV7-2 and TRBJ2-3; possibly TRBD2 for D (7 bases). V gave up 1 base and J gave up 2 bases, with 13 bases separating them. The CDR3 spans 16 residues. CDR1 is SGHTA, CDR2 FQGNSA, per germline.

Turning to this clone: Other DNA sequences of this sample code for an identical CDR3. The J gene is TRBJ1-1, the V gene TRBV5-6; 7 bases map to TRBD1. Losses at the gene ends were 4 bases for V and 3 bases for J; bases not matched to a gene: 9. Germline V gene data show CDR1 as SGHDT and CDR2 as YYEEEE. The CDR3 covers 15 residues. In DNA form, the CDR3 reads TGTGCCAGCAGCCGGGGACAGCTTGAATACACTGAAGCTTTCTTT. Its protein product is CASSRGQLEYTEAFF.

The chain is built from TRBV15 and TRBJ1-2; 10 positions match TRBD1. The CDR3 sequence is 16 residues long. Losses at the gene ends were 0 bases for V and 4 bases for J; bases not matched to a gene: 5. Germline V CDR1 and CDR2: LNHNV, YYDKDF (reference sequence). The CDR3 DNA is TGTGCCACCAGCAGAGATGACAGGGGGCTGATCTATGGCTACACCTTC. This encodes CATSRDDRGLIYGYTF.

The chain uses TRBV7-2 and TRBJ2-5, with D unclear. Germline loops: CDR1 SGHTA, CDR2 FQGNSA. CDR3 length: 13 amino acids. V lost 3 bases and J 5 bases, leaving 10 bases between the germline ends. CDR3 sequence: CASSLSSWETQYF. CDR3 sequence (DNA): TGTGCCAGCAGCTTGAGCTCTTGGGAGACCCAGTACTTC.

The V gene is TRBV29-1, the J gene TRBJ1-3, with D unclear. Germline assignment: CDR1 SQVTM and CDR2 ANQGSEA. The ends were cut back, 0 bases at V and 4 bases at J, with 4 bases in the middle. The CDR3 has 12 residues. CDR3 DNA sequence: TGCAGCGTTGAAGATCAGGGAAACACCATATATTTT. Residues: CSVEDQGNTIYF.